This TCR beta chain was sequenced during a study of CD8 T cells in ankylosing spondylitis. Study-level results: A motif of several highly homologous TCR beta variants was seen as apparently characteristic of ankylosing spondylitis blood.

TCRdb redid the calling of the 5' RACE reads with MiXCR, one entry per CDR3 protein. This table has approximately 520,000 distinct CDR3 sequences, roughly 5.3% appearing once. In regard to this clonotype: Its antigen remains unknown.

The sequence was obtained from a male donor with ankylosing spondylitis. Sequencing was carried out using blood, either unsorted or a sorted T cell fraction (not recorded which).

In nucleotides, the CDR3 is TGCAGTGCCCAGAGGGGCGGGGGATATTTCGAGCAGTACTTC. As protein: CSAQRGGGYFEQYF. The chain recombines TRBV20-1 with TRBJ2-7; 7 nucleotides match TRBD2. V shed 6 bases and J 6 bases; nucleotides not matched to a gene: 14. Per the germline V gene, CDR1 is DFQATT and CDR2 is SNEGSKA (reference sequence). The CDR3 extends over 14 amino acids.